The entry below describes one TCR beta chain. Its antigen is unknown. Naive CD8 isolation took CD45RO-negative cells positively selected for CCR7 and excluded terminally differentiated effector memory CD45RA+ cells. The sample originates from a study of shared clonotypes between healthy human individuals. Study observations and caveats: Larger richness was generally estimated for naive than memory subsets.

The data were produced by immunoSEQ multiplex PCR, yet TCRdb's version contains in-frame clones alone and is incomplete. The table includes roughly 2,000,000 clones, 90% to 95% detected once. Germline V gives CDR1 LNHDA, CDR2 SQIVND (reference sequence). V was trimmed by 5 bases and J by 0 bases, leaving 17 bases between them. This CDR3 contains 17 residues. The origin of this receptor is a man in his late teens or twenties in good health. Some clones in this sample may be carry-over from other donors' samples. The rearrangement uses TRBV19 and TRBJ1-3, with D hard to call. Sample: naive CD8+ T cells from PBMCs. CDR3 region: CASSPEVAGHSGNTIYF. CDR3 bases: TGTGCCAGTAGTCCAGAGGTTGCAGGCCACTCTGGAAACACCATATATTTT.